This entry lists 8 T cell receptor beta chains sequenced from one sample in a study of shared clonotypes between healthy human individuals. Generated by immunoSEQ multiplex PCR, the TCRdb table keeps only in-frame clones and is missing some. The profile covers over 850,000 clones, with 78% appearing a single time and roughly 0.56% taken by the ten largest. Sequencing was done on a sample of memory CD4+ T cells from PBMCs. Sample subset: CD45RA-negative fraction. These receptors all come from a young man in good health. Some clones in this sample may be carry-over from other donors' samples.

The V call is TRBV7-8, the J call TRBJ1-1; D gene ambiguous. V was pared by 7 bases and J by 0 bases, with 9 bases between. This CDR3 has 13 residues. CDR1 SGHVS and CDR2 FQNEAQ come from the germline V gene. The CDR3 DNA is TGTGCCAGCAAACAGCAACTGAACACTGAAGCTTTCTTT. Amino acid sequence: CASKQQLNTEAFF.

This clone was counted ten times or more. V and J are TRBV2 and TRBJ2-4; 7 nucleotides match TRBD1. Germline lookup yields CDR1 SNHLY and CDR2 FYNNEI. The CDR3 extends over 14 amino acids. V trimming: 2 bases; J trimming: 12 bases; junction bases outside the gene matches: 10. Here the CDR3 DNA reads TGTGCCAGCAGTGAAAGTGCCCGGGACAGTCGTCAGTACTTC. As protein: CASSESARDSRQYF.

The rearrangement uses TRBV9 and TRBJ1-3; no clear D. The CDR3 covers 18 residues. Trimming took off 0 bases at V and 0 bases at J, with 16 bases between the two ends. Germline V gene lookup returns CDR1 SGDLS and CDR2 YYNGEE. The CDR3 protein is CASSVGTPEAASGNTIYF. The CDR3, as DNA: TGTGCCAGCAGCGTAGGGACCCCAGAGGCCGCCTCTGGAAACACCATATATTTT.

This chain connects TRBV28 to TRBJ2-7; the match to TRBD1 covers 8 bases. With V trimmed by 6 bases and J by 5 bases, 9 bases remained unmatched. Germline V gene data show CDR1 as MDHEN and CDR2 as SYDVKM. The CDR3 consists of 14 residues. The CDR3 sequence is CASSFQGAKNEQYF. As DNA, the CDR3 is TGTGCCAGCAGCTTTCAGGGGGCGAAGAACGAGCAGTACTTC. The whole variable domain, remainder taken from reference TRBV28 and TRBJ2-7, is DVKVTQSSRYLVKRTGEKVFLECVQDMDHENMFWYRQDPGLGLRLIYFSYDVKMKEKGDIPEGYSVSREKKERFSLILESASTNQTSMYLCASSFQGAKNEQYFGPGTRLTVT.

V usage is TRBV7-2 and J usage is TRBJ2-2, with a tentative D call TRBD1 (5 bases). V gave up 5 bases and J gave up 1 base, with 8 bases separating them. This CDR3 region has 14 residues. In germline, CDR1 is SGHTA, CDR2 FQGNSA. The CDR3 nucleotides are TGTGCCAGCAGCCGAGACAGGAACACCGGGGAGCTGTTTTTT. Encoded protein: CASSRDRNTGELFF.

The rearrangement uses TRBV30 and TRBJ1-1; no clear D gene. This CDR3 is 13 amino acids long. V lost 5 bases and J 1 base, leaving 11 bases between the germline ends. Germline loops: CDR1 GTSNPN, CDR2 SVGIG (reference sequence). CDR3 nucleotide sequence: TGTGCCTGGGACGGCAGAGGGAACACTGAAGCTTTCTTT. This codes for CAWDGRGNTEAFF.

The rearrangement links TRBV18 to TRBJ2-5, with D perhaps given as TRBD1 or TRBD2 (5 bases each). Deletions cut 2 bases from V and 5 bases from J, with 18 bases between. CDR1 KGHSH and CDR2 LQKENI come from the germline V gene. The CDR3 length is 16 residues. The CDR3 protein is CASSPVGGGRLETQYF. The CDR3 nucleotides read TGTGCCAGCTCACCAGTTGGTGGGGGAAGGCTGGAGACCCAGTACTTC.

The rearrangement links TRBV27 to TRBJ2-3; the match to TRBD2 covers 9 bases. V lost 4 bases to trimming and J lost 4 bases; unmatched junction nucleotides: 6. CDR3 length: 15 amino acids. Per germline, CDR1 MNHEY and CDR2 SMNVEV (reference sequence). Here the CDR3 DNA reads TGTGCCAGCAGTTGGATTAGCGGGAGCGCAGATACGCAGTATTTT. Amino acids: CASSWISGSADTQYF.